These 29 T cell receptor beta chains were all obtained from the same sample, sequenced in a study of blood T cell repertoires in COVID-19. Sequencing used immunoSEQ multiplex PCR; TCRdb keeps in-frame clones, though not all of them. The data show more than 90,000 clones, with roughly 92% seen just once and roughly 5.6% held by the top ten. The sample consisted of peripheral blood. These receptors all come from a man aged 50-59 years with active COVID-19.

V usage is TRBV7-8 and J usage is TRBJ1-1, with TRBD1 identical over 7 bases. Unmatched junction bases numbered 12, after V lost 5 bases and J lost 0 bases. The V gene's germline CDR1 is SGHVS and CDR2 FQNEAQ. The CDR3 runs to 17 residues. The CDR3 loop is CASSPLRQGTLNTEAFF. The CDR3 DNA is TGTGCCAGCAGCCCACTTCGACAGGGCACTCTGAACACTGAAGCTTTCTTT. Full variable domain (rest looked up from reference TRBV7-8 and TRBJ1-1): GAGVSQSPRYKVAKRGQDVALRCDPISGHVSLFWYQQALGQGPEFLTYFQNEAQLDKSGLPSDRFFAERPEGSVSTLKIQRTQQEDSAVYLCASSPLRQGTLNTEAFFGQGTRLTVV.

A single count supports this clone. The chain links TRBV19 to TRBJ1-3; no definite D call. The germline V and J ends were trimmed by 8 bases and 8 bases, with 19 bases remaining between them. The CDR3 runs 14 residues. Germline V gene sequence: CDR1 LNHDA, CDR2 SQIVND (reference sequence). CDR3 residues: CASSRRSTLDTIYF. The CDR3 DNA follows: TGTGCCAGTTCTCGGCGGTCTACTCTAGACACCATATATTTT.

This sequence joins TRBV2 and TRBJ1-1, with a possible D match to TRBD1 (6 bases). The V end was cut by 5 bases, the J end by 1 base, with 14 bases between. The CDR3 is 15 amino acids. Looked up from germline, CDR1 is SNHLY and CDR2 is FYNNEI. CDR3 loop: CASSLRGGGNTEAFF. CDR3 DNA sequence: TGTGCCAGCAGTCTTCGGGGAGGGGGGAACACTGAAGCTTTCTTT.

The genes are TRBV7-6 and TRBJ2-1; D remains ambiguous. Trimming shortened V by 2 bases and J by 7 bases, and 15 bases separated the two germline ends. Germline assignment: CDR1 SGHVS and CDR2 FNYEAQ. The CDR3 has 15 residues. The DNA of the CDR3 is TGTGCCAGCAGCTTATATCAATTACGGGTAAATGAGCAGTTCTTC. Translation: CASSLYQLRVNEQFF.

This clone was seen a few times. The genes are TRBV11-1 and TRBJ2-3; D is unclear. The CDR3 is 13 residues long. The V end lost 5 bases, the J end lost 6 bases, and 12 bases lay between the germline ends. Per the germline V gene, CDR1 is SGHAT and CDR2 is FQDESV (reference sequence). The CDR3 region is CASSPTPRDTQYF. CDR3 coding DNA: TGTGCCAGCAGCCCAACCCCCCGGGATACGCAGTATTTT.

This chain's CDR3 is CASSFGGETQYF. CDR3 DNA: TGTGCCAGCAGCTTCGGGGGAGAGACCCAGTACTTC. V gene TRBV11-2 combines with J gene TRBJ2-5; D is possibly TRBD2 (6 bases). CDR3 length equals 12 residues. The V end was cut by 3 bases, the J end by 4 bases, with 6 bases between. CDR1 is SGHAT, CDR2 FQNNGV, per germline.

The CDR3: CASSPRVRANVLTF. For the CDR3, the DNA is TGTGCCAGCAGTCCTCGGGTGAGGGCCAACGTCCTGACTTTC. The chain recombines TRBV6-5 with TRBJ2-6; no firm D call. Germline CDR1 and CDR2: MNHEY and SVGAGI. There are 14 residues in the CDR3. Trimming stripped 5 bases from V and 5 bases from J, with 10 bases between.

J is TRBJ2-5 and V is TRBV23-1, with D possibly matching TRBD2 (6 bases). TRBV23-1 is an ORF, with its function uncertain. Between the trimmed V and J ends, which lost 6 bases and 1 base, there was a span of 15 bases. The CDR3 contains 15 residues. This CDR3 is CASSPARGIQETQYF. CDR3 coding DNA: TGCGCCAGCAGCCCCGCTCGCGGGATCCAAGAGACCCAGTACTTC.

Here the CDR3 DNA reads TGTGCCAGCAGTGAAGGACGGGGAAATTCACCCCTCCACTTT. It encodes CASSEGRGNSPLHF. The gene calls are TRBV2 and TRBJ1-6; no clear D. Deletions cut 1 base from V and 7 bases from J, with 8 bases between. The CDR3 sequence is 14 residues long. Germline CDR1 reads SNHLY; CDR2 reads FYNNEI.

This clone was detected once. The chain is built from TRBV20-1 and TRBJ2-7; TRBD2 might be the D (6 bases). The CDR3 covers 14 residues. CDR1 DFQATT and CDR2 SNEGSKA come from the germline V gene (reference sequence). V lost 3 bases, J lost 4 bases, and 16 bases lay in between. Written as DNA, the CDR3 is TGCAGTGCTAGTTCGCAGGGAGGACTATACGAGCAGTACTTC. This gives the protein CSASSQGGLYEQYF.

CDR3: CARKGGTTEAFF. The CDR3 bases are TGTGCCAGGAAGGGAGGGACCACTGAAGCTTTCTTT. This sequence joins TRBV14 and TRBJ1-1, with D possibly TRBD1 on 5 matching bases. The CDR3 spans 12 residues. V was trimmed by 9 bases and J by 4 bases, leaving 12 bases between them. From germline, CDR1 is SGHDN and CDR2 FVKESK. The whole variable domain, filled in from reference TRBV14 and TRBJ1-1, reads EAGVTQFPSHSVIEKGQTVTLRCDPISGHDNLYWYRRVMGKEIKFLLHFVKESKQDESGMPNNRFLAERTGGTYSTLKVQPAELEDSGVYFCARKGGTTEAFFGQGTRLTVV.

The chain employs TRBV29-1 and TRBJ1-4, with a possible D match to TRBD1 (5 bases). The CDR3 runs 14 residues. Germline CDR1 is SQVTM and CDR2 is ANQGSEA. The ends were cut back, 4 bases at V and 8 bases at J, with 17 bases in the middle. The CDR3: CSVGRAGSGEKLFF. DNA of the CDR3: TGCAGCGTTGGACGGGCCGGGTCAGGGGAAAAACTGTTTTTT. The variable domain in full, completed from reference TRBV29-1 and TRBJ1-4, reads SAVISQKPSRDICQRGTSLTIQCQVDSQVTMMFWYRQQPGQSLTLIATANQGSEATYESGFVIDKFPISRPNLTFSTLTVSNMSPEDSSIYLCSVGRAGSGEKLFFGSGTQLSVL.

The chain is built from TRBV2 and TRBJ2-7; TRBD2 is a possible D gene (5 bases). Germline assignment: CDR1 SNHLY and CDR2 FYNNEI. Trimming took off 8 bases at V and 3 bases at J, with 14 bases between the two ends. The CDR3 runs 13 residues. This CDR3 is CASLRLGSYEQYF. In DNA form, the CDR3 reads TGTGCCAGCCTGAGGTTAGGGAGCTACGAGCAGTACTTC.

This sequence joins TRBV5-5 and TRBJ1-5, with 7 bases identical to TRBD1. CDR3 length: 14 residues. The trim removed 2 bases at V and 4 bases at J, leaving 3 bases unmatched. In germline, CDR1 is SGHKS, CDR2 YYEKEE (reference sequence). The CDR3: CASSLGQDNQPQHF. In nucleotides, the CDR3 is TGTGCCAGCAGCTTAGGACAGGATAATCAGCCCCAGCATTTT.

This chain joins TRBV9 and TRBJ2-2, with D possibly TRBD1 on 5 matching bases. Germline-derived CDR1 and CDR2 are SGDLS and YYNGEE. The length of the CDR3 is 13 residues. V lost 4 bases to trimming and J lost 4 bases, with 8 bases between them. This CDR3 reads CASSPQGTGELFF. The CDR3 DNA is TGTGCCAGCAGCCCCCAGGGCACCGGGGAGCTGTTTTTT.

The rearrangement uses TRBV28 and TRBJ2-4, with D possibly matching TRBD2 (6 bases). The germline CDR1 and CDR2 sequences are MDHEN and SYDVKM. V was shortened by 3 bases and J by 1 base, with 16 bases between the two germline ends. The CDR3 loop spans 17 amino acids. As DNA, the CDR3 is TGTGCCAGCAGTTTTGGGTCTGCGGGATTGGCCAAAAACATTCAGTACTTC. Translation: CASSFGSAGLAKNIQYF. Using reference TRBV28 and TRBJ2-4 for the parts outside the CDR3, the full variable domain is DVKVTQSSRYLVKRTGEKVFLECVQDMDHENMFWYRQDPGLGLRLIYFSYDVKMKEKGDIPEGYSVSREKKERFSLILESASTNQTSMYLCASSFGSAGLAKNIQYFGAGTRLSVL.

This clone was recorded only once. J is TRBJ1-6 and V is TRBV2; D possibly corresponds to TRBD1 (5 bases). Trimming stripped 4 bases from V and 7 bases from J, with 11 bases between. Germline loops: CDR1 SNHLY, CDR2 FYNNEI. The length of the CDR3 is 14 residues. CDR3: CASSGQPGNSPLHF. The CDR3 nucleotides are TGTGCCAGCAGTGGCCAACCAGGGAATTCACCCCTCCACTTT. Full variable domain (remainder filled in from reference TRBV2 and TRBJ1-6): EPEVTQTPSHQVTQMGQEVILRCVPISNHLYFYWYRQILGQKVEFLVSFYNNEISEKSEIFDDQFSVERPDGSNFTLKIRSTKLEDSAMYFCASSGQPGNSPLHFGNGTRLTVT.

The chain has TRBV7-3 and TRBJ2-4; TRBD1 matches at 7 bases. The CDR3 extends over 17 amino acids. Unmatched junction bases numbered 10, after V lost 5 bases and J lost 0 bases. Germline V gene data show CDR1 as SGHTA and CDR2 as FQGTGA. CDR3 residues: CASSPPQGNGAKNIQYF. Written as DNA, the CDR3 is TGTGCCAGCAGCCCACCACAGGGGAATGGAGCCAAAAACATTCAGTACTTC.

The chain links TRBV5-1 to TRBJ2-7, with 7 bases that match TRBD1. The V gene end was trimmed by 4 bases and the J gene end by 6 bases; junction bases not matched to a gene: 10. Germline V CDR1 and CDR2: SGHRS, YFSETQ. CDR3 size: 14 residues. The CDR3 loop reads CASSPDTGAREQYF. The CDR3 region has the DNA TGCGCCAGCAGCCCCGATACAGGGGCGCGCGAGCAGTACTTC. The full variable domain, in which reference TRBV5-1 and TRBJ2-7 provide the parts outside the CDR3, is KAGVTQTPRYLIKTRGQQVTLSCSPISGHRSVSWYQQTPGQGLQFLFEYFSETQRNKGNFPGRFSGRQFSNSRSEMNVSTLELGDSALYLCASSPDTGAREQYFGPGTRLTVT.

The chain couples TRBV3-1 (or the pseudogene TRBV3-2) to TRBJ2-7, with 8 nucleotides matching TRBD2. The CDR3 loop spans 14 amino acids. V dropped 8 bases and J dropped 0; count of bases not matched to a gene: 6. Per germline, CDR1 LGHDT and CDR2 YNNKEL (reference sequence). CDR3 residues: CASGGGSSSYEQYF. The CDR3 DNA reads as TGTGCCAGCGGCGGGGGGTCAAGCTCCTACGAGCAGTACTTC.

The chain has TRBV4-1 and TRBJ2-7, with D unclear. This CDR3 has 15 residues. Germline CDR1 MGHRA, CDR2 YSYEKL. The V gene lost 4 bases and the J gene lost 0 bases, with 13 bases spanning the gap. The CDR3 coding sequence is TGCGCCAGCAGCCTAAGCGAGGCCAGCTCCTACGAGCAGTACTTC. It is translated as CASSLSEASSYEQYF.

This clone has a handful of counts. V is TRBV4-1 and J is TRBJ2-7, with D perhaps TRBD1 (5 bases). V dropped 4 bases and J dropped 1 base, with 8 bases sitting between them. Per germline, CDR1 MGHRA and CDR2 YSYEKL. CDR3 length equals 13 residues. The CDR3 reads CASSPTASYEQYF. DNA for the CDR3: TGCGCCAGCAGCCCGACAGCGTCCTACGAGCAGTACTTC.

The gene calls are TRBV7-9 and TRBJ2-1, with TRBD1 matching over 9 bases. V dropped 8 bases and J dropped 4; count of bases not matched to a gene: 6. The CDR3 covers 14 residues. Germline V gene sequence: CDR1 SEHNR, CDR2 FQNEAQ (reference sequence). CDR3 nucleotide sequence: TGTGCCAGCGAAACAGGGGGCGGTTACAATGAGCAGTTCTTC. This translates into CASETGGGYNEQFF.

On this clone: Germline and junction disagree at one end, which may indicate a read error. The chain is built from TRBV10-3 and TRBJ1-3; D remains ambiguous. This CDR3 contains 15 residues. Germline V gives CDR1 ENHRY, CDR2 SYGVKD. The CDR3 nucleotides read TGTGCCATCAGTGAGGGACTAATAACTGGAGACACCATATATTTT. Amino acid sequence: CAISEGLITGDTIYF.

The chain couples TRBV4-2 to TRBJ2-7; 7 bases are a match to TRBD1. J lost 4 bases, V lost 1 base, and 4 bases had no gene match. This CDR3 contains 14 residues. Germline V lookup: CDR1 LGHNA, CDR2 YNFKEQ. CDR3 in amino acids: CASSQATGSYEQYF. In nucleotides, the CDR3 is TGTGCCAGCAGCCAAGCGACAGGGTCTTACGAGCAGTACTTC.

The CDR3 DNA is TGTGCCAGCAGTCCTCACTCGGGACAACGAAGTTCACCCCTCCACTTT. The encoded protein is CASSPHSGQRSSPLHF. The chain couples TRBV27 to TRBJ1-6; D might be TRBD1 (6 bases). V was clipped by 5 bases and J by 9 bases, with 20 bases between them. The CDR3 spans 16 residues. Per the germline V gene, CDR1 is MNHEY and CDR2 is SMNVEV (reference sequence).

V and J are TRBV2 and TRBJ2-1; 7 bases line up with TRBD2. The CDR3 runs 14 residues. The germline V gene has CDR1 SNHLY and CDR2 FYNNEI. V shed 4 bases, J shed 9 bases, and the junction held 9 bases outside the gene matches. For the CDR3, the DNA is TGTGCCAGCAGTGCCCTAGCGGTGTCCGTTGAGCAGTTCTTC. Its protein is CASSALAVSVEQFF.

The chain's CDR3 is CASSSDRAGIEKLFF. In DNA form, the CDR3 reads TGTGCCAGCAGCTCCGACAGGGCCGGGATCGAAAAACTGTTTTTT. The chain has TRBV28 and TRBJ1-4, with TRBD1 matching 7 bases. The CDR3 is 15 amino acids. The V and J ends lost 6 bases and 8 bases, in that order; junction bases with no gene match: 12. From germline, CDR1 is MDHEN and CDR2 SYDVKM.

This clone was seen a handful of times. The gene calls are TRBV6-1 and TRBJ1-2, with D unresolved. From germline, CDR1 is MNHNS and CDR2 SASEGT. The V end was cut by 2 bases, the J end by 3 bases, with 7 bases between. This CDR3 spans 13 amino acids. The CDR3 DNA follows: TGTGCCAGCAGTGAACCAGGCTACTATGGCTACACCTTC. Translating it yields CASSEPGYYGYTF.